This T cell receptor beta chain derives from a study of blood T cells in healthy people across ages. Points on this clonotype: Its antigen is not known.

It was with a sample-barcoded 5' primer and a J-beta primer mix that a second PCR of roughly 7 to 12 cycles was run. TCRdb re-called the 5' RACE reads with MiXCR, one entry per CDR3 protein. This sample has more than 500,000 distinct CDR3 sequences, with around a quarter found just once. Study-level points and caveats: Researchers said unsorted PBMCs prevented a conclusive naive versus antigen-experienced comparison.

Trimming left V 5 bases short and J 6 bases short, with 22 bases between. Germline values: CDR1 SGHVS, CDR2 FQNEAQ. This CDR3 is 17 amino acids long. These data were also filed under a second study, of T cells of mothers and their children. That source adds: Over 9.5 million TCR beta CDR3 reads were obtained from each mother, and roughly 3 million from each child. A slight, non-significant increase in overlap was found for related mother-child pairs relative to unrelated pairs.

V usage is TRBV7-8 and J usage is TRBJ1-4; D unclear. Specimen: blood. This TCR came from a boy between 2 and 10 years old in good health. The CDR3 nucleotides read TGTGCCAGCAGCGCATTCCGAGTCGTGCGGTTTGATGAAAAACTGTTTTTT. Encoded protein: CASSAFRVVRFDEKLFF.